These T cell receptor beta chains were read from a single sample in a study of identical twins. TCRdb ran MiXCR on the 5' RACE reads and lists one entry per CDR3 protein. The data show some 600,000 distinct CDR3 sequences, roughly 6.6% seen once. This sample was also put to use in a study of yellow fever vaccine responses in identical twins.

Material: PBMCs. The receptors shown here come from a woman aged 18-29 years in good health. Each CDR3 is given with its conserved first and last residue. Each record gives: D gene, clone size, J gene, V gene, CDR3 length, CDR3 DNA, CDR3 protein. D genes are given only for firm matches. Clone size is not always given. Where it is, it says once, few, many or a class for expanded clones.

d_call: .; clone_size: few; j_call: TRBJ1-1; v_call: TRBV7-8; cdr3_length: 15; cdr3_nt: TGTGCCAGCAGCTTAACGTGGGGGAAGGACACTGAAGCTTTCTTT; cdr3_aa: CASSLTWGKDTEAFF
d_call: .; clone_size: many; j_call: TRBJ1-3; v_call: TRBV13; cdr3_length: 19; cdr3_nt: TGTGCCAGCAGCTTAAGTGGCTGGGGTGTTGGAGCCTCTGGAAACACCATATATTTT; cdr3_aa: CASSLSGWGVGASGNTIYF
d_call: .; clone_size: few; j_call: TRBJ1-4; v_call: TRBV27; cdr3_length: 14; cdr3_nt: TGTGCCAGCAGATCGATGGACGGGGGTGAAAAACTGTTTTTT; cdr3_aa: CASRSMDGGEKLFF
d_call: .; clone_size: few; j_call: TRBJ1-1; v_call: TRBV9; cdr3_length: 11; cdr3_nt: TGTGCCAGCAGCGTGCGGACTGAAGCTTTCTTT; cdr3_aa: CASSVRTEAFF
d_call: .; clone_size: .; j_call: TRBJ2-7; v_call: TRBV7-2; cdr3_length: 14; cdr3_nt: TGTGCCAGCAGCTTAGAGGACGGATTCTACGAGCAGTACTTC; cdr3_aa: CASSLEDGFYEQYF
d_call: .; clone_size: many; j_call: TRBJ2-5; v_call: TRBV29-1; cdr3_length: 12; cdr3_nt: TGCAGCGTTGATCTCCGGGAAGAGACCCAGTACTTC; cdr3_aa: CSVDLREETQYF
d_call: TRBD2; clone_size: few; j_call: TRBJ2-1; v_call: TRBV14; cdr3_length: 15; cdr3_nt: TGTGCCAGCAGCGCTGTAGCGGGCTCCTACAATGAGCAGTTCTTC; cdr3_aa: CASSAVAGSYNEQFF
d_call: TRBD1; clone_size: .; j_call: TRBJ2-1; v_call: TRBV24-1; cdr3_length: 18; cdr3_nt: TGTGCCACCCTACGGCCCGACCTCCGGGACAGGGGTTCGAATGAGCAGTTCTTC; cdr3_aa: CATLRPDLRDRGSNEQFF
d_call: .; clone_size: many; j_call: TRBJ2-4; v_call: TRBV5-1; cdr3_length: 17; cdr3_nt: TGCGCCAGCAGCCCCCGTGCGGGAACAGGGTCGGAAAACATTCAGTACTTC; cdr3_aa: CASSPRAGTGSENIQYF
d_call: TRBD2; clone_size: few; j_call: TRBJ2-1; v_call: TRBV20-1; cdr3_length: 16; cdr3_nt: TGCAGTGCTAGAGTACACGGGACTAGCGGGAACAATGAGCAGTTCTTC; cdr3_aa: CSARVHGTSGNNEQFF
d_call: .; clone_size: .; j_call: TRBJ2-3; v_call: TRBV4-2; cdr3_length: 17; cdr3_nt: TGTGCCAGCAGCCAAGATCCTAGCCACCTAGACCCAGATACGCAGTATTTT; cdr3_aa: CASSQDPSHLDPDTQYF
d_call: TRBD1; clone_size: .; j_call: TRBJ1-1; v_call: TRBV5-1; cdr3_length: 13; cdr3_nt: TGCGCCAGCAGCTCGGGGGGGACAGGGGAGGCTTTCTTT; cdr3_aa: CASSSGGTGEAFF
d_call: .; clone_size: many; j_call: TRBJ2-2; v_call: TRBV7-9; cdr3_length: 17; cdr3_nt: TGTGCCAGCAGCTTAGGTGTTATAGCGGATCTCACCGGGGAGCTGTTTTTT; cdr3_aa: CASSLGVIADLTGELFF
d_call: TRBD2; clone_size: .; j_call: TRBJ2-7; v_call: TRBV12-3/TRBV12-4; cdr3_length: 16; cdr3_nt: TGTGCCAGCACCCCCGGCGGGACTAGCGGGAGTCACGAGCAGTACTTC; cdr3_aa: CASTPGGTSGSHEQYF
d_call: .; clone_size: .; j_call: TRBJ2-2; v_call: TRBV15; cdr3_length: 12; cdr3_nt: TGTGCCACCCTAGGGGGTACCGGGGAGCTGTTTTTT; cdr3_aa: CATLGGTGELFF
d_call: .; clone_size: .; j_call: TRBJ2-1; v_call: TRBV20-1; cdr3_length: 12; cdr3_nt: TGCAGTGCTAGAGCGGTGTTGTATGAGCAGTTCTTC; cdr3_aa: CSARAVLYEQFF
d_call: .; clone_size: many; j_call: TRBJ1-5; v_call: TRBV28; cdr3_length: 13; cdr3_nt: TGTGCCAGCAGTCCAGGGGATGGTCAGCCCCAGCATTTT; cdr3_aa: CASSPGDGQPQHF
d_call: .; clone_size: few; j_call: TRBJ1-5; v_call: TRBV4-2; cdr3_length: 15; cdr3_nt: TGTGCCAGCAGCCAAGATGGCGGGGGCAATCAGCCCCAGCATTTT; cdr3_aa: CASSQDGGGNQPQHF
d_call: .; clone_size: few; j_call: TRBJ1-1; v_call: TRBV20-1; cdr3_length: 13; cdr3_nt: TGCAGTGCTGGCCCCCCTGGAATCACTGAAGCTTTCTTT; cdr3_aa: CSAGPPGITEAFF
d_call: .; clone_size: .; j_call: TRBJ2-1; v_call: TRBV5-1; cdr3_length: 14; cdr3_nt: TGCGCCAGCAGCTTGGATAGGGAAGGTAATGAGCAGTTCTTC; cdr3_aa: CASSLDREGNEQFF
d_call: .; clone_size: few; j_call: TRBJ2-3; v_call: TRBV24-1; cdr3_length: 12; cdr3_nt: TGTGCCACCAGTGGTTTGGCCGATACGCAGTATTTT; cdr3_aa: CATSGLADTQYF
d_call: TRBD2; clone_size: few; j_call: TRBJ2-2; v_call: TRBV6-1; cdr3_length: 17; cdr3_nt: TGTGCCAGCAGTGATGCCGGGACTAGCGGGCGCACCGGGGAGCTGTTTTTT; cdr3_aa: CASSDAGTSGRTGELFF
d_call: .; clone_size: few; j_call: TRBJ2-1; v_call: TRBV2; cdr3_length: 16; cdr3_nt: TGTGCCAGCAGTGAAAGAACCTACAGCTCCTACAATGAGCAGTTCTTC; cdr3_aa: CASSERTYSSYNEQFF
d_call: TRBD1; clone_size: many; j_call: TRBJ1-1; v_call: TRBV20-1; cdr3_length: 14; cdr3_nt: TGCAGAGGCCTGAAGCCGGGACAGGCTTTCGAAGCTTTCTTT; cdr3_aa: CRGLKPGQAFEAFF
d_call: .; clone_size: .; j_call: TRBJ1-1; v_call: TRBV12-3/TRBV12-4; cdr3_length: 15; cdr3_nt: TGTGCCAGCAGTTTAGGACCTGTGATGAACACTGAAGCTTTCTTT; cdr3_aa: CASSLGPVMNTEAFF
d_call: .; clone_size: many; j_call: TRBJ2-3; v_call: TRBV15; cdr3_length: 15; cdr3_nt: TGTGCCACCAGCAGAGATCATCCACGCACAGATACGCAGTATTTT; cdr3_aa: CATSRDHPRTDTQYF
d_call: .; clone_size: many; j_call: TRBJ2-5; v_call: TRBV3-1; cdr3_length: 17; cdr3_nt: TGTGCCAGCAGCCAAGATTTGTGGCAGCGGAAACAAGAGACCCAGTACTTC; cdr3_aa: CASSQDLWQRKQETQYF
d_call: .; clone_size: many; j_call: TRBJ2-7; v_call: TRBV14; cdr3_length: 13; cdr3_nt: TGTGCCAGCAAGGACTGGAGCTCCTACGAGCAGTACTTC; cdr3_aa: CASKDWSSYEQYF
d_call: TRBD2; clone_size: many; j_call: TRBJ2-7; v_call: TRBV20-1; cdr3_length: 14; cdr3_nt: TGCAGTGCTAGAAAAGCGGGAGAGGTCTACGAGCAGTACTTC; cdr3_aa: CSARKAGEVYEQYF
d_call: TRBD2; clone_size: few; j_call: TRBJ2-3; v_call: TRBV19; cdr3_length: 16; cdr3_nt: TGTGCCAGTAGAGCCGGGACTAGTCATTTTTCAGATACGCAGTATTTT; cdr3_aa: CASRAGTSHFSDTQYF
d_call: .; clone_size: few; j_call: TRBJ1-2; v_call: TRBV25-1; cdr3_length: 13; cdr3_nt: TGTGCCAGCAGTGTCACTAGGGCGGAGGGCTACACCTTC; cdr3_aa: CASSVTRAEGYTF
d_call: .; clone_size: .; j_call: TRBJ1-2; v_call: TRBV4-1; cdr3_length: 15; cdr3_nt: TGCGCCAGCAGCTCCACGGGACAAGCTAACTATGGCTACACCTTC; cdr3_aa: CASSSTGQANYGYTF
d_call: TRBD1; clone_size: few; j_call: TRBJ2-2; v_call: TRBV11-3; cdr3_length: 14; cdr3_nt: TGTGCCAGCAGCCGGATGACAGGGGCCGGGGAGCTGTTTTTT; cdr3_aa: CASSRMTGAGELFF
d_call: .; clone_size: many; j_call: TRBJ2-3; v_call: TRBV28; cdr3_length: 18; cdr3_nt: TGTGCCAGCAGCCTAAGTTTGTTAGCGGAAGAAGGCACAGATACGCAGTATTTT; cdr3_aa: CASSLSLLAEEGTDTQYF
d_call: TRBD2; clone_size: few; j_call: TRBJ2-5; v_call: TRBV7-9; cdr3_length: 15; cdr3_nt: TGTGTCAGCAGCTTAGGAGCGGGGGATCGAGAGACCCAGTACTTC; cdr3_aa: CVSSLGAGDRETQYF
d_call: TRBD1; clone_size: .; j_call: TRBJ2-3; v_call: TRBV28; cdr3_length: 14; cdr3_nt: TGTGCCAGCAGGACAGGGTCGGTCACAGATACGCAGTATTTT; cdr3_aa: CASRTGSVTDTQYF
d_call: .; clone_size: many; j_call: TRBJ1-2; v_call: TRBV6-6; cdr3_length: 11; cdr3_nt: TGTGCCAGCAGTCACGAAACGGGCTACACCTTC; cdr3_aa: CASSHETGYTF
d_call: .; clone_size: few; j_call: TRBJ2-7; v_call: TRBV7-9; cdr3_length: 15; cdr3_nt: TGTGCCAGCAGCTTTGACTACGCCGTTGGCGACGAGCAGTACTTC; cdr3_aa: CASSFDYAVGDEQYF
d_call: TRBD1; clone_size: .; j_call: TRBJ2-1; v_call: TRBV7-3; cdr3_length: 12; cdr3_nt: TGTGCCAGCAGCATGGGGGACAGTGAGCAGTTCTTC; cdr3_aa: CASSMGDSEQFF
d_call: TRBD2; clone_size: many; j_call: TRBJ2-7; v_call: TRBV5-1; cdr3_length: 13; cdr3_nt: TGCGCCAGCAGCCTAGGGACTAGTCGCGAGCAGTACTTC; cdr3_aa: CASSLGTSREQYF
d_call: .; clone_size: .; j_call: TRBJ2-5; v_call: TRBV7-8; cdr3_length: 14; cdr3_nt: TGTGCCAGCAGCTTACGCTGGGACGGGGAGACCCAGTACTTC; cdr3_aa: CASSLRWDGETQYF
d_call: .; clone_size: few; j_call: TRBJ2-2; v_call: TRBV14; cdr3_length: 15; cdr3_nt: TGTGCCAGCAGCCAAGATAGTATGAACACCGGGGAGCTGTTTTTT; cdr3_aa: CASSQDSMNTGELFF
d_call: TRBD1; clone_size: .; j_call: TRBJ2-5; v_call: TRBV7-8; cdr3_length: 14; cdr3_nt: TGTGCCAGCAGCTCGACAGGGTCAACGGAGACCCAGTACTTC; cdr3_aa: CASSSTGSTETQYF
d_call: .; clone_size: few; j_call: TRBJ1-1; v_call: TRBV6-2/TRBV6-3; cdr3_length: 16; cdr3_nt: TGTGCCAGCAGTCGCCCTTCATACACCCGGAACACTGAAGCTTTCTTT; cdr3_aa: CASSRPSYTRNTEAFF
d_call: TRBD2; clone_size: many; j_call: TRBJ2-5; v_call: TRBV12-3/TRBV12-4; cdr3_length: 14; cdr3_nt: TGTGCCAGCAGTCCCGGACTAGACGATAGGCTCCAGTACTTC; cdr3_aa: CASSPGLDDRLQYF
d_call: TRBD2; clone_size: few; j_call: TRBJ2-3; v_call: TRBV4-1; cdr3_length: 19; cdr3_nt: TGCGCCAGCAGCCCTGTTCGAGGGACGGGAGGGCGTAGCACAGATACGCAGTATTTT; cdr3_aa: CASSPVRGTGGRSTDTQYF
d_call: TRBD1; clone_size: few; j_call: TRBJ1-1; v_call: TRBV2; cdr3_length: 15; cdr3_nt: TGTGCCACCCCCCGGGACAGCACCGTGAACACTGAAGCTTTCTTT; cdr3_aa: CATPRDSTVNTEAFF
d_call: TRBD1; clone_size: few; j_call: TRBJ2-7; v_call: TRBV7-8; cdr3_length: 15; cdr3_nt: TGTGCCAGCAGCGAGGACAGGGTGGATACCTACGAGCAGTACTTC; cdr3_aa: CASSEDRVDTYEQYF
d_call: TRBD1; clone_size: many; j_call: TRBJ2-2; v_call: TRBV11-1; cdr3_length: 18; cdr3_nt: TGTGCCAGCAGCGCTACCCCACAGGGGTACCCGAACACCGGGGAGCTGTTTTTT; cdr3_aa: CASSATPQGYPNTGELFF
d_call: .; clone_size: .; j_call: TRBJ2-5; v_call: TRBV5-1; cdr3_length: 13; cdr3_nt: TGCGCCAGCAGCTTCACAAGGAAAGAGACCCAGTACTTC; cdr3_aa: CASSFTRKETQYF
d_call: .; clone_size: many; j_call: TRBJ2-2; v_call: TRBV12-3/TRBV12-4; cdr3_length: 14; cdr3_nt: TGTGCCAGCAGTTTCAACACGAACACCGGGGAGCTGTTTTTT; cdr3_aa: CASSFNTNTGELFF
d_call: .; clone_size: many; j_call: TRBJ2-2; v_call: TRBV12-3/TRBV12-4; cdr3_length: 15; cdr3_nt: TGTGCCAGCAGTTGGGACCGAGGGAACACCGGGGAGCTGTTTTTT; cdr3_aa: CASSWDRGNTGELFF
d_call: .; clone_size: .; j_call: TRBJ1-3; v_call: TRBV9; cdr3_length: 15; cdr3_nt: TGTGCCAGCAGCGTAGGCTCGACGATGGGAAACACCATATATTTT; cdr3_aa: CASSVGSTMGNTIYF